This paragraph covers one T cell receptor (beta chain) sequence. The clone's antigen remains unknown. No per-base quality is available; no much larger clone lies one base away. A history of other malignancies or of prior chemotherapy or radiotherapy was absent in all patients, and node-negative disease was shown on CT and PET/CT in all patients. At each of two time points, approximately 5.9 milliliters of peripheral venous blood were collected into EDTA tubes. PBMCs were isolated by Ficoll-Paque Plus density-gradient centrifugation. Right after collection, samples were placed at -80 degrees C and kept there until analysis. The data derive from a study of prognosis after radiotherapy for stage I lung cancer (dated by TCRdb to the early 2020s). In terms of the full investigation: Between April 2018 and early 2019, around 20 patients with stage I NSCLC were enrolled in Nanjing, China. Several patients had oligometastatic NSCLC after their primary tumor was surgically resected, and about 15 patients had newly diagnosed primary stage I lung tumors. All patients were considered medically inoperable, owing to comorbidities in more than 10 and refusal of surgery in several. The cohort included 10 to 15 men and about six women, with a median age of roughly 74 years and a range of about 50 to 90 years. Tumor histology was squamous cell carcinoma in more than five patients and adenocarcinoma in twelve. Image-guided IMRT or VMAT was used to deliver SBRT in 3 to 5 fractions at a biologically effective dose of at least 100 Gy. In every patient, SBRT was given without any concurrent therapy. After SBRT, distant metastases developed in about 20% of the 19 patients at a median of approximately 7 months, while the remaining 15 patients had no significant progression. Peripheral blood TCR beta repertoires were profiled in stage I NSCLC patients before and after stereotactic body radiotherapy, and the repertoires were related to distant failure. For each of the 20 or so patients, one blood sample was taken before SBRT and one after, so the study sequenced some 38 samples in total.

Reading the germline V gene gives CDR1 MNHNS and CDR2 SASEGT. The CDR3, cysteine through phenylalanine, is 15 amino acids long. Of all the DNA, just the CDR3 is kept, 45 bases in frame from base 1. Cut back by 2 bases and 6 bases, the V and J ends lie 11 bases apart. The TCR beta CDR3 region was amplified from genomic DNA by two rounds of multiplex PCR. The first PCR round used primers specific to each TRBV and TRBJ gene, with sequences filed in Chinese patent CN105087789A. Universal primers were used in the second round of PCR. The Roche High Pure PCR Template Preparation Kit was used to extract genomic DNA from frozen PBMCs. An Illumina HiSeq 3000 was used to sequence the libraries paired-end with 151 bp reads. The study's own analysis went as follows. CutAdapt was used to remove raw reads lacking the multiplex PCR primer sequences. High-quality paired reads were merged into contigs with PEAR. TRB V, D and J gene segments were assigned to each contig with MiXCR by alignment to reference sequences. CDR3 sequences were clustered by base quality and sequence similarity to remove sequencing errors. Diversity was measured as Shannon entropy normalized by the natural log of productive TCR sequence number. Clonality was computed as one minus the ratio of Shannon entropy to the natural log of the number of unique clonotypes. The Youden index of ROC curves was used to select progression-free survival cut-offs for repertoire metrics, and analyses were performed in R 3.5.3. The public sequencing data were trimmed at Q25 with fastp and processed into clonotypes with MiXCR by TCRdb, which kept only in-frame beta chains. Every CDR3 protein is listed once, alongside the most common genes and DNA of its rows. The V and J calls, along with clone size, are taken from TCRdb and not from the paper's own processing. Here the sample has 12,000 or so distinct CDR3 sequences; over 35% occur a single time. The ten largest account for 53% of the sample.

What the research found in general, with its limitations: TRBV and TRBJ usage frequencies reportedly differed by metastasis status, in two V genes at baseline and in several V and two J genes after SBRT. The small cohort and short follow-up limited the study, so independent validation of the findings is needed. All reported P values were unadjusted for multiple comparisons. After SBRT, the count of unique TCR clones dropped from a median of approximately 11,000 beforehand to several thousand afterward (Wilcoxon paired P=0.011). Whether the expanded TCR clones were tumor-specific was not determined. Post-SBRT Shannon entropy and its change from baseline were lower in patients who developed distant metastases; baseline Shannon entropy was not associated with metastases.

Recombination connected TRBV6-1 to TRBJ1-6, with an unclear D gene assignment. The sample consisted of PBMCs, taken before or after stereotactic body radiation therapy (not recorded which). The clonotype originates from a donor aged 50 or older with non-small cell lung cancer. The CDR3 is CASSEQWGSNSPLHF. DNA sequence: TGTGCCAGCAGTGAACAGTGGGGAAGTAATTCACCCCTCCACTTT.